This T cell receptor beta chain is from a study of blood T cell repertoires in COVID-19. Looking at the study overall: Nucleic acid was either cDNA or gDNA, and it came from T cells, B-cell-depleted T cells, or PBMCs.

Using immunoSEQ multiplex PCR, the repertoire was profiled, and TCRdb retains in-frame clones only, with some absent. The table records 90,000 to 120,000 clones, 75% to 95% of them present only once. CDR3 size: 13 residues. Germline V gene data show CDR1 as ENHRY and CDR2 as SYGVKD. Trimming pared 3 bases from V and 3 bases from J, leaving 8 bases between. This clonotype was sampled from a woman aged 25 to 45 with acute or convalescent COVID-19. Sequenced input: peripheral blood. This chain links TRBV10-3 with TRBJ1-2; D is unresolved. The CDR3 loop is CAISEEGYYGYTF. For the CDR3, the DNA is TGTGCCATCAGTGAAGAGGGTTACTATGGCTACACCTTC.